This paragraph covers one T cell receptor beta chain sequence. The sample is drawn from a study of blood T cell repertoires in COVID-19. Across the study: From the United States, Italy and Spain came samples of acute and convalescent COVID-19.

As originally analysed: Quantification of nucleated cells was approximated via reference gene primer amplification. The assay was immunoSEQ multiplex PCR, and TCRdb's table has in-frame clones only and misses some. That table is the source of V, J and clone size, and D and trimming were worked out from the DNA. The data contain 50,000 or so clones, around nine tenths of them seen just once; the ten biggest clones take up approximately 4%. Germline loops: CDR1 SGHVS, CDR2 FQNEAQ. The CDR3 runs to 13 residues. The V and J ends lost 8 bases and 4 bases respectively, with 12 bases between them. The TCR comes from a human donor in a cohort sampled during active COVID-19. The specimen sequenced was peripheral blood. This rearrangement joins TRBV7-8 to TRBJ1-3; D is undetermined. CDR3 sequence reads: CASALGGGNTIYF. The CDR3 DNA reads TGTGCCAGCGCGCTGGGAGGAGGAAACACCATATATTTT. The full variable domain, its missing parts supplied by reference TRBV7-8 and TRBJ1-3, is GAGVSQSPRYKVAKRGQDVALRCDPISGHVSLFWYQQALGQGPEFLTYFQNEAQLDKSGLPSDRFFAERPEGSVSTLKIQRTQQEDSAVYLCASALGGGNTIYFGEGSWLTVV.